One and the same sample provided the 18 T cell receptor beta chains below, sequenced in a study of blood T cell repertoires in COVID-19. Libraries were prepared by immunoSEQ multiplex PCR; TCRdb keeps only in-frame clonotypes and omits some of them. The data hold 360,000 or so clones, with roughly 89% observed a single time. Sequencing used peripheral blood. The receptors here all came from a man aged 18 to 30 with active or convalescent COVID-19.

The genes are TRBV7-2 and TRBJ1-3; D is unresolved. V lost 3 bases, J lost 5 bases, and 8 bases lay in between. This CDR3 is 13 amino acids long. From germline, CDR1 is SGHTA and CDR2 FQGNSA. The CDR3 nucleotides are TGTGCCAGCAGCTTCACTGATAGAAACACCATATATTTT. Residues: CASSFTDRNTIYF.

The genes are TRBV2 and TRBJ1-6; tentative D call: TRBD1 (5 bases). V dropped 4 bases and J dropped 4 bases, with 11 bases sitting between them. The CDR3 is made up of 15 amino acids. The germline V gene encodes CDR1 SNHLY and CDR2 FYNNEI. The CDR3: CASSVTVIYNSPLHF. CDR3 DNA: TGTGCCAGCAGTGTGACAGTTATATATAATTCACCCCTCCACTTT.

This chain connects TRBV9 to TRBJ1-1; D is unresolved. The CDR3 loop spans 16 amino acids. CDR1 and CDR2 (germline): SGDLS, YYNGEE. V shed 0 bases and J shed 0 bases, with 12 bases lying between them. As DNA, the CDR3 is TGTGCCAGCAGCGTAGGGGAGACAAAATTGAACACTGAAGCTTTCTTT. Protein product: CASSVGETKLNTEAFF.

This clone has more than one count but fewer than ten. V usage is TRBV9 and J usage is TRBJ1-5; TRBD1 aligns across 7 bases. V was clipped by 3 bases and J by 4 bases; unmatched bases: 7. Germline V gives CDR1 SGDLS, CDR2 YYNGEE. The CDR3 loop spans 15 amino acids. The CDR3 spells CASSAEGTENQPQHF. The CDR3 DNA reads as TGTGCCAGCAGCGCCGAAGGGACAGAAAATCAGCCCCAGCATTTT.

The chain employs TRBV15 and TRBJ2-1; 15 bases are a match to TRBD2. V dropped 0 bases and J dropped 9; count of bases not matched to a gene: 6. Per the germline V gene, CDR1 is LNHNV and CDR2 is YYDKDF (reference sequence). The CDR3 is 17 residues long. CDR3 region: CATSRDPRTSGRGEQFF. CDR3 in DNA: TGTGCCACCAGCAGAGATCCTAGGACTAGCGGGAGGGGTGAGCAGTTCTTC. Together with reference TRBV15 and TRBJ2-1, the CDR3 gives the full variable domain: DAMVIQNPRYQVTQFGKPVTLSCSQTLNHNVMYWYQQKSSQAPKLLFHYYDKDFNNEADTPDNFQSRRPNTSFCFLDIRSPGLGDTAMYLCATSRDPRTSGRGEQFFGPGTRLTVL.

This chain connects TRBV13 to TRBJ1-1; D remains ambiguous. V dropped 5 bases and J dropped 3 bases, with 13 bases sitting between them. Per the germline V gene, CDR1 is PRHDT and CDR2 is FYEKMQ (reference sequence). The CDR3 is 14 residues long. In DNA, the CDR3 is TGTGCCAGCAGCCCAAGGACTGTCTACACTGAAGCTTTCTTT. Residues: CASSPRTVYTEAFF. The full variable domain, completed using reference TRBV13 and TRBJ1-1, is AAGVIQSPRHLIKEKRETATLKCYPIPRHDTVYWYQQGPGQDPQFLISFYEKMQSDKGSIPDRFSAQQFSDYHSELNMSSLELGDSALYFCASSPRTVYTEAFFGQGTRLTVV.

This chain uses TRBV6-2 or TRBV6-3 with TRBJ2-5; D call uncertain. The ends were cut back, 0 bases at V and 3 bases at J, with 8 bases in the middle. The length of the CDR3 is 14 residues. Germline CDR1 reads MNHEY; CDR2 reads SVGEGT. DNA for the CDR3: TGTGCCAGCAGTTACTCGGTCCAGGAAGAGACCCAGTACTTC. Translating gives CASSYSVQEETQYF.

V gene TRBV28 combines with J gene TRBJ1-5; TRBD1 might be the D (5 bases). Germline V lookup: CDR1 MDHEN, CDR2 SYDVKM. Trimming took off 2 bases at V and 3 bases at J, with 11 bases between the two ends. The CDR3 length is 15 residues. CDR3 residues: CASSLGWGDNQPQHF. The CDR3, as DNA: TGTGCCAGCAGTTTAGGCTGGGGGGACAATCAGCCCCAGCATTTT.

The CDR3 reads CASSQDRTSVAQYF. CDR3 sequence (DNA): TGCGCCAGCAGCCAAGATAGGACTAGCGTAGCCCAGTACTTC. V and J are TRBV4-3 and TRBJ2-5; 9 bases are shared with TRBD2. Germline CDR1 and CDR2: LGHNA and YSLEER. This CDR3 is built from 14 residues. J lost 9 bases, V lost 0 bases, and 5 bases had no gene match.

The chain combines TRBV29-1 with TRBJ1-3; 7 bases line up with TRBD1. After removal of 6 bases from V and 8 bases from J, the junction contained 4 bases not matched to a gene. Germline V gene lookup returns CDR1 SQVTM and CDR2 ANQGSEA. This CDR3 region has 11 residues. The CDR3 is CSVDRVDTIYF. The DNA for the CDR3 is TGCAGCGTCGACAGGGTAGACACCATATATTTT.

The chain has TRBV12-5 and TRBJ2-1; TRBD2 aligns across 8 bases. This CDR3 has 15 amino acids. The junction had 5 bases not matched to a gene; V was cut back by 1 base and J by 6 bases. Germline lookup yields CDR1 LGHNT and CDR2 FRNRAP. The CDR3 coding sequence is TGTGCTAGTGGTTTGGAACTAGCGGAGCCCAATGAGCAGTTCTTC. Translated, it gives CASGLELAEPNEQFF.

This chain links TRBV11-2 with TRBJ2-7; 8 bases are a match to TRBD2. The germline V gene encodes CDR1 SGHAT and CDR2 FQNNGV. The CDR3 runs to 16 residues. Trimming cost V 0 bases and J 7 bases; bases outside gene matches: 11. The CDR3: CASSLEEAGALWEQYF. The DNA of the CDR3 is TGTGCCAGCAGCTTAGAAGAAGCGGGGGCCCTATGGGAGCAGTACTTC.

J is TRBJ2-5 and V is TRBV3-1 (or the pseudogene TRBV3-2), with 9 bases aligning to TRBD1. This CDR3 has 14 residues. V was clipped by 3 bases and J by 3 bases; unmatched bases: 2. The germline V gene encodes CDR1 LGHDT and CDR2 YNNKEL (reference sequence). CDR3 residues: CASSHRDREETQYF. DNA of the CDR3: TGTGCCAGCAGCCACCGGGACAGGGAAGAGACCCAGTACTTC.

V and J are TRBV28 and TRBJ2-7; TRBD1 matches at 8 bases. The CDR3 contains 15 residues. V dropped 3 bases and J dropped 4; count of bases not matched to a gene: 8. The germline CDR1 and CDR2 sequences are MDHEN and SYDVKM. CDR3 amino acids: CASSFSRGQGYEQYF. The CDR3 DNA reads as TGTGCCAGCAGTTTTTCGCGCGGACAGGGATACGAGCAGTACTTC.

The chain employs TRBV7-9 and TRBJ1-6; 9 bases fit TRBD1. V shed 2 bases, J shed 4 bases, and the junction held 9 bases outside the gene matches. The CDR3 is made up of 18 amino acids. Per germline, CDR1 SEHNR and CDR2 FQNEAQ (reference sequence). The CDR3 region has the DNA TGTGCCAGCAGCTTAATCACCGGGACAGGGTTTTATAATTCACCCCTCCACTTT. Its protein product is CASSLITGTGFYNSPLHF.

The chain carries TRBV11-2 and TRBJ2-5, with 7 bases lining up with TRBD1. V shed 2 bases and J 4 bases; nucleotides not matched to a gene: 1. The germline V gene encodes CDR1 SGHAT and CDR2 FQNNGV. This CDR3 is 13 amino acids long. Here the CDR3 reads CASSLTGAETQYF. DNA of the CDR3: TGTGCCAGCAGCTTAACAGGGGCAGAGACCCAGTACTTC.

The chain uses TRBV6-5 and TRBJ2-1, with 8 bases identical to TRBD2. The trim removed 7 bases at V and 7 bases at J, leaving 9 bases unmatched. Per the germline V gene, CDR1 is MNHEY and CDR2 is SVGAGI. CDR3 size: 14 residues. CDR3 amino acids: CASKREGGRNEQFF. The CDR3 DNA sequence: TGTGCCAGCAAGAGGGAGGGCGGGAGGAATGAGCAGTTCTTC.

This clone was seen just once. CDR3 coding DNA: TGCGCCAGCAGAGGGACAGGGTCTAAGTACGAGCAGTACTTC. This encodes CASRGTGSKYEQYF. The chain recombines TRBV5-1 with TRBJ2-7; 9 bases agree with TRBD1. Trimming cost V 5 bases and J 4 bases; bases outside gene matches: 7. This CDR3 is 14 amino acids long. The germline gives CDR1 SGHRS, CDR2 YFSETQ.